The rows below give T cell receptor beta chains drawn from one sample of a study of beta chain features in type 1 diabetes. Repertoires were generated with immunoSEQ multiplex PCR, while TCRdb's copy carries only in-frame clones and drops some. The sample has 300,000 to 400,000 clones, approximately 9.9% seen once. Sample: central memory CD4+ T cells from blood. The receptors originated from a man between 25 and 39 years old with type 1 diabetes. Each CDR3 is given with its conserved first and last residue. The D gene is left open where the match is weak. A clone size is listed for some rows: how often the clone was seen (once, few, many), or a class if it is expanded.

clone size	D gene	V gene	J gene	CDR3 DNA	CDR3 protein
few	.	TRBV5-4	TRBJ2-3	TGTGCCAGCACCTCGGGCGGGGGCCGACCGGCGACAGATACGCAGTATTTT	CASTSGGGRPATDTQYF
few	.	TRBV9	TRBJ1-1	TGTGCCAGCAGCGTATCAGTTGTGGGGGGCACTGAAGCTTTCTTT	CASSVSVVGGTEAFF
few	.	TRBV5-6	TRBJ1-6	TGTGCCAGCAACGGACAGCCCGATAATTCACCCCTCCACTTT	CASNGQPDNSPLHF
few	.	TRBV2	TRBJ2-3	TGTGCCAGCAGTAAAGTCCACGGAACAGATACGCAGTATTTT	CASSKVHGTDTQYF
few	.	TRBV7-2	TRBJ2-1	TGTGCCAGCAGCCGGGACGGTCCTAGCGATGAGCAGTTCTTC	CASSRDGPSDEQFF
.	.	TRBV29-1	TRBJ1-1	TGCAGCGTCATAGGGGTTTACGGTGAAGCTTTCTTT	CSVIGVYGEAFF
.	.	TRBV7-2	TRBJ2-5	TGTGCCAGCAGCCCAACCGGGGTTGGGGGAGAGACCCAGTACTTC	CASSPTGVGGETQYF
.	.	TRBV16	TRBJ1-4	TGTGCCAGCAGCCAATCTGGGGGAAAACTGTTTTTT	CASSQSGGKLFF
many	.	TRBV30	TRBJ1-3	TGTGCCTGGAGTGTACTAGGAAACACCATATATTTT	CAWSVLGNTIYF
few	.	TRBV6-1	TRBJ2-7	TGTGCCAGCAGTTCTTCCCTTGGACGGAAGTACTTC	CASSSSLGRKYF
.	.	TRBV15	TRBJ1-2	TGTGCCACCAGCAGAGATCTAACAGTTAACTATGGCTACACCTTC	CATSRDLTVNYGYTF
few	TRBD1	TRBV27	TRBJ1-2	TGTGCCAGCAGTTTATTGGGACAGGGTATGGGTGGCTACACCTTC	CASSLLGQGMGGYTF
few	.	TRBV5-5	TRBJ1-4	TGTGCCAGCAGCTTGCGGACAGAGAATGAAAAACTGTTTTTT	CASSLRTENEKLFF
.	.	TRBV14	TRBJ2-7	TGTGCCAGCAGCTCCCTGAGGGACCAGAGCTCCTACGAGCAGTACTTC	CASSSLRDQSSYEQYF
.	.	TRBV7-2	TRBJ1-1	TGTGCCAGCAGCTTAGATGCAGGGAACACTGAAGCTTTCTTT	CASSLDAGNTEAFF
many	.	TRBV5-1	TRBJ2-6	TGCGCCAGCAGCATTCAGTACTCTGGGGCCAACGTCCTGACTTTC	CASSIQYSGANVLTF
few	TRBD1	TRBV19	TRBJ2-7	TGTGCCAGTAGTATTAGCCCCGGACAGGACTACGAGCAGTACTTC	CASSISPGQDYEQYF
.	TRBD1	TRBV5-6	TRBJ1-1	TGTGCCAGCAGCGGGGACAGGGGCCAAGGGTTAGTGAACACTGAAGCTTTCTTT	CASSGDRGQGLVNTEAFF
.	.	TRBV15	TRBJ2-1	TGTGCCACCAGCAGAGATTCTGGAAGAACCGACTACAATGAGCAGTTCTTC	CATSRDSGRTDYNEQFF
.	.	TRBV2	TRBJ2-4	TGTGCCAGCAGTGAGGGTTGGGGGATTGCCAAAAACATTCAGTACTTC	CASSEGWGIAKNIQYF
few	.	TRBV7-2	TRBJ1-6	TGTGCCAGCAGCTTAGGACAGTCTAATTCACCCCTCCACTTT	CASSLGQSNSPLHF
.	.	TRBV11-2	TRBJ2-7	TGTGCCAGCAGCTTAGACCGCAGGGCCTACGAGCAGTACTTC	CASSLDRRAYEQYF
few	.	TRBV7-2	TRBJ1-5	TGTGCCAGCAGCGATGGGACTCTCAGGGGCAATCAGCCCCAGCATTTT	CASSDGTLRGNQPQHF
.	.	TRBV7-2	TRBJ2-3	TGTGCCAGCAGCCCGAGACAGGCCACGCAGTATTTT	CASSPRQATQYF
.	TRBD1	TRBV29-1	TRBJ2-7	TGCAGCGTTAAAATCCAGGGGGCAGGCTACGAGCAGTACTTC	CSVKIQGAGYEQYF
.	.	TRBV7-2	TRBJ1-2	TGTGCCAGCAGCTTCGACCCTGAGTACTATGGCTACACCTTC	CASSFDPEYYGYTF
.	TRBD1	TRBV9	TRBJ2-3	TGTGCCAGCAGCGAGACAGGGGGTTACACAGATACGCAGTATTTT	CASSETGGYTDTQYF
.	.	TRBV5-5	TRBJ2-5	TGTGCCAGCAGCTTATCCCCGGTGTACCAAGAGACCCAGTACTTC	CASSLSPVYQETQYF
.	TRBD1	TRBV29-1	TRBJ1-4	TGCAGCGTTGAAGATCTCGGGACAGGGGGCTATGAAAAACTGTTTTTT	CSVEDLGTGGYEKLFF
few	TRBD1	TRBV5-4	TRBJ1-6	TGTGCCAGCAGCTGGGACAGGGGCGGTTCACCCCTCCACTTT	CASSWDRGGSPLHF
few	.	TRBV11-2	TRBJ2-3	TGTGCCAGCAGCCCGCGAGGGAGCACAGATACGCAGTATTTT	CASSPRGSTDTQYF
many	TRBD1	TRBV28	TRBJ2-7	TGTGCCAGCAGTTCCCCAAACTCAGGGGGCACGTACGAGCAGTACTTC	CASSSPNSGGTYEQYF
.	.	TRBV18	TRBJ2-3	TGTGCCAGCTCACCATCCCGGCCTAGCACAGATACGCAGTATTTT	CASSPSRPSTDTQYF
many	.	TRBV28	TRBJ2-7	TGTGCCAGCAGTTCAACCTACGAGCAGTACTTC	CASSSTYEQYF
few	TRBD1	TRBV27	TRBJ2-5	TGTGCCAGCAGTCCTACAGGGGGCGGGGAGACCCAGTACTTC	CASSPTGGGETQYF
.	.	TRBV28	TRBJ1-6	TGTGCCAGCAGTACCGGGGCTGGTAATTCACCCCTCCACTTT	CASSTGAGNSPLHF
.	.	TRBV7-8	TRBJ2-2	TGTGCCAGCAGCCCATTCGCGAACACCGGGGAGCTGTTTTTT	CASSPFANTGELFF
.	TRBD2	TRBV7-9	TRBJ2-4	TGTGCCAGCAGCTCGGCCCTCAGCGGGGCGGATAACATTCAGTACTTC	CASSSALSGADNIQYF
few	TRBD2	TRBV30	TRBJ2-3	TGTGCCTGGGGACCGGGACTAGCGGGGGGGCCAGATACGCAGTATTTT	CAWGPGLAGGPDTQYF
many	.	TRBV18	TRBJ1-3	TGTGCCAGCTCACCACCCGGGTCCAACACCATATATTTT	CASSPPGSNTIYF
.	.	TRBV2	TRBJ2-3	TGTGCCAGCAGTGATACTCGCGCGGGGGCAACGCAGTATTTT	CASSDTRAGATQYF
few	.	TRBV30	TRBJ2-6	TGTGCCTGGAGCCGAGGCTCTGGGGCCAACGTCCTGACTTTC	CAWSRGSGANVLTF
few	TRBD1	TRBV27	TRBJ1-1	TGTGCCAGCAGTGCCTCCAGGGGGCTGAACACTGAAGCTTTCTTT	CASSASRGLNTEAFF
.	.	TRBV28	TRBJ1-6	TGTGCCAGCAGTTTAGTGCAGGGGATGGATTCACCCCTCCACTTT	CASSLVQGMDSPLHF
few	TRBD1	TRBV7-2	TRBJ1-5	TGTGCCAGCAGCTTGGACAGGGATCAGCCCCAGCATTTT	CASSLDRDQPQHF
few	.	TRBV16	TRBJ1-4	TGTGCCAGCAACCATCGAAGGGGTGAAGAAAAACTGTTTTTT	CASNHRRGEEKLFF
.	.	TRBV4-3	TRBJ1-5	TGCGCCAGCAGCCAAGATTTCAGAACGAGTCAGCCCCAGCATTTT	CASSQDFRTSQPQHF
few	TRBD1	TRBV7-2	TRBJ2-5	TGTGCCAGCAGCCCCCAGGGGGCAGTTTGGGAGACCCAGTACTTC	CASSPQGAVWETQYF
few	.	TRBV12-5	TRBJ1-5	TGTGCTAGTGGTTGGAATCAGCCCCAGCATTTT	CASGWNQPQHF
few	.	TRBV7-6	TRBJ2-7	TGTGCCAGCACTCGGGACGCGTGGGAGCAGTACTTC	CASTRDAWEQYF
.	.	TRBV19	TRBJ2-1	TGTGCCAGTAGTATCCAGGGGGGATTCTACAATGAGCAGTTCTTC	CASSIQGGFYNEQFF
.	.	TRBV30	TRBJ1-5	TGTGCCTGGAGTGTAGGGCTAGGTCAGCCCCAGCATTTT	CAWSVGLGQPQHF
.	.	TRBV6-5	TRBJ1-2	TGTGCCAGCAGTCGGACAGTAAATAACTATGGCTACACCTTC	CASSRTVNNYGYTF